Listed below are T cell receptor beta chains from one sample, sequenced in a study of cytomegalovirus exposure and HLA in healthy donors. Profiling relied on immunoSEQ multiplex PCR, and the TCRdb table lists in-frame clones only, not all of them. This table holds tens of thousands of clones, around 60% found once. Specimen: PBMCs. The receptors were sampled from a male donor in good health and CMV-seropositive. CDR3s include the opening cysteine and the closing phenylalanine or tryptophan. D genes are given only for firm matches. Expanded clones get a size class; other rows say once, few or many, or leave the size out.

j_call: TRBJ2-2
d_call: .
v_call: TRBV29-1
clone_size: few
cdr3_nt: TGCAGCGCCCATCTACTAGAACGGGAGAACACCGGGGAGCTGTTTTTT
cdr3_aa: CSAHLLERENTGELFF

j_call: TRBJ2-7
d_call: TRBD1
v_call: TRBV28
clone_size: .
cdr3_nt: TGTGCCAGCAGTGCCTTGGGACAGGGATTCTCCTACGAGCAGTACTTC
cdr3_aa: CASSALGQGFSYEQYF

j_call: TRBJ2-2
d_call: TRBD1
v_call: TRBV6-5
clone_size: .
cdr3_nt: TGTGCCAGCAGCTTAGGGAAGACAGGGCTACTGTTTTTT
cdr3_aa: CASSLGKTGLLFF

j_call: TRBJ1-4
d_call: TRBD1
v_call: TRBV18
clone_size: few
cdr3_nt: TGTGCCAGCTCACTTGGACAGGGAATGCTGTTTTTT
cdr3_aa: CASSLGQGMLFF

j_call: TRBJ2-5
d_call: TRBD1
v_call: TRBV2
clone_size: .
cdr3_nt: TGTGCCAGCACGGAGGGACAGGGAAAGACCCAGTACTTC
cdr3_aa: CASTEGQGKTQYF

j_call: TRBJ2-4
d_call: .
v_call: TRBV29-1
clone_size: few
cdr3_nt: TGCAGCGTTGTGGGGGCCTTAGCCAAAAACATTCAGTACTTC
cdr3_aa: CSVVGALAKNIQYF

j_call: TRBJ1-1
d_call: .
v_call: TRBV7-3
clone_size: .
cdr3_nt: TGTGCCAGCAGCTTCGGGGAGGGGTTCACTGAAGCTTTCTTT
cdr3_aa: CASSFGEGFTEAFF

j_call: TRBJ2-7
d_call: .
v_call: TRBV28
clone_size: .
cdr3_nt: TGTGCCAGCAGTGTCAACGTCGGGGCCTACGAGCAGTACTTC
cdr3_aa: CASSVNVGAYEQYF

j_call: TRBJ2-7
d_call: TRBD2
v_call: TRBV7-9
clone_size: .
cdr3_nt: TGTGCCAGCAGCCCCCCGTGGCGGGGGACTAATCCCTACGAGCAGTACTTC
cdr3_aa: CASSPPWRGTNPYEQYF

j_call: TRBJ2-1
d_call: .
v_call: TRBV19
clone_size: once
cdr3_nt: TGTGCCAGTAGTCCCGGTTTGCGCACTGAGCAGTTCTTC
cdr3_aa: CASSPGLRTEQFF

j_call: TRBJ1-2
d_call: .
v_call: TRBV2
clone_size: .
cdr3_nt: TGTGCCAGCACAGGGGCCGCCTATGGCTACACCTTC
cdr3_aa: CASTGAAYGYTF

j_call: TRBJ1-1
d_call: TRBD1
v_call: TRBV5-4
clone_size: .
cdr3_nt: TGTGCCAGCAGCTTGGAAGGGGGCGCGGGGAACACTGAAGCTTTCTTT
cdr3_aa: CASSLEGGAGNTEAFF

j_call: TRBJ2-3
d_call: .
v_call: TRBV15
clone_size: once
cdr3_nt: TGTGCCACCAGCAGAGGATCTAAGGAGGCGCAGTATTTT
cdr3_aa: CATSRGSKEAQYF

j_call: TRBJ2-1
d_call: TRBD1
v_call: TRBV5-1
clone_size: few
cdr3_nt: TGCGCCAGCAGTCGGGACAGGGGAGACTACAATGAGCAGTTCTTC
cdr3_aa: CASSRDRGDYNEQFF

j_call: TRBJ1-2
d_call: .
v_call: TRBV5-4
clone_size: few
cdr3_nt: TGTGCCAGCAGCTTGGACGGTAACTATGGCTACACCTTC
cdr3_aa: CASSLDGNYGYTF

j_call: TRBJ2-1
d_call: .
v_call: TRBV5-1
clone_size: .
cdr3_nt: TGCGCCAGCAGCTTGTCAATAGCGGAGGCTGGTGAGCAGTTCTTC
cdr3_aa: CASSLSIAEAGEQFF

j_call: TRBJ2-5
d_call: .
v_call: TRBV30
clone_size: .
cdr3_nt: TGTGCCTCTCTGGCAGGGGCAGAGACCCAGTACTTC
cdr3_aa: CASLAGAETQYF